Given below is one T cell receptor beta chain in context. Its specificity is unknown. This sample is drawn from a study of CD8 T cells in ankylosing spondylitis. Study-wide results and caveats: Reports of some motif variants in reactive arthritis synovial fluid and blood predate this one. The authors found the disease-linked clones to be CD8+ and relatively rare in peripheral blood. Typical of ankylosing spondylitis blood, it appeared, was a TCR beta motif of roughly eight highly homologous variants. There was reportedly significant enrichment of clones that were disease-linked in matched ankylosing spondylitis synovial fluid.

As the method for making TCR beta libraries, quantitative 5'-RACE with molecular barcodes was used. TCRdb ran MiXCR on the 5' RACE reads and lists one entry per CDR3 protein. This sample has about 420,000 distinct CDR3 sequences, with under 25% found just once. The sequencing input was blood, either unsorted or a sorted T cell fraction (not recorded which). The TCR was taken from a male donor with ankylosing spondylitis.

CDR3 DNA: TGTGCCAGCAGCGTACGGACAGGCTCCTACGAGCAGTACTTC. Its protein product is CASSVRTGSYEQYF. The rearrangement uses TRBV9 and TRBJ2-7; 7 nucleotides agree with TRBD1. Looked up from germline, CDR1 is SGDLS and CDR2 is YYNGEE. The J segment lost 0 bases and the V segment lost 1 base, leaving 1 base of the junction unmatched. The CDR3 sequence is 14 residues long.